Below, 22 T cell receptor beta chains from the same sample are listed, as sequenced in a study of cytomegalovirus exposure and HLA in healthy donors. Some clones are missing from TCRdb's copy, which holds only in-frame ones; the method was immunoSEQ multiplex PCR. The sample lists around 250,000 clones, 90% occurring once. The sequenced sample was PBMCs. Receptor source: a woman in her twenties or thirties in good health and CMV-seronegative.

The chain has TRBV27 and TRBJ2-2, with D uncertain. CDR1 is MNHEY, CDR2 SMNVEV, per germline (reference sequence). This CDR3 has 15 amino acids. Trimming shortened V by 3 bases and J by 2 bases, and 10 bases separated the two germline ends. DNA of the CDR3: TGTGCCAGCAGTTTGCGTATATACAACACCGGGGAGCTGTTTTTT. Translated, it gives CASSLRIYNTGELFF.

This chain uses TRBV6-1 with TRBJ2-5; tentative D call: TRBD2 (5 bases). The CDR3 length is 15 residues. The V gene's germline CDR1 is MNHNS and CDR2 SASEGT. Trimming stripped 1 base from V and 4 bases from J, with 13 bases between. CDR3 sequence: CASSEGPRSGETQYF. The CDR3 nucleotides are TGTGCCAGCAGTGAAGGCCCCAGAAGCGGAGAGACCCAGTACTTC.

The rearrangement uses TRBV25-1 and TRBJ2-3; possible D gene TRBD1, 5 bases. The CDR3 sequence is 13 residues long. Germline CDR1 MGHDK, CDR2 SYGVNS. The V and J ends lost 4 bases and 2 bases respectively, with 7 bases between them. The CDR3, as DNA: TGTGCCAGCAGTGGGGGCCTCACAGATACGCAGTATTTT. This encodes CASSGGLTDTQYF.

This sequence joins TRBV28 and TRBJ2-3; 7 bases agree with TRBD1. The trim removed 4 bases at V and 2 bases at J, leaving 9 bases unmatched. CDR1 and CDR2 from the germline V gene are MDHEN and SYDVKM. The CDR3 has 16 residues. The CDR3 DNA sequence: TGTGCCAGCAGTTGGACCGACAGGGTCGACACAGATACGCAGTATTTT. Its translation is CASSWTDRVDTDTQYF. The complete variable domain, with remaining parts taken from reference TRBV28 and TRBJ2-3, reads DVKVTQSSRYLVKRTGEKVFLECVQDMDHENMFWYRQDPGLGLRLIYFSYDVKMKEKGDIPEGYSVSREKKERFSLILESASTNQTSMYLCASSWTDRVDTDTQYFGPGTRLTVL.

The chain uses TRBV15 and TRBJ2-1; 13 positions agree with TRBD2. J was trimmed by 6 bases and V by 5 bases; bases with no gene match: 7. This CDR3 region has 16 residues. Germline-derived CDR1 and CDR2 are LNHNV and YYDKDF (reference sequence). The CDR3 loop reads CATSGGTSGISNEQFF. The CDR3 DNA reads as TGTGCCACCAGCGGGGGGACTAGCGGGATCTCCAATGAGCAGTTCTTC.

The V call is TRBV10-2, the J call TRBJ2-1; 12 bases match TRBD2. Germline lookup yields CDR1 WSHSY and CDR2 SAAADI. V lost 3 bases, J lost 8 bases, and 2 bases stayed unmatched. CDR3 length: 14 amino acids. The CDR3 region has the DNA TGCGCCAGCAGTGAACTAGCGGGAGGCGATGAGCAGTTCTTC. Translation: CASSELAGGDEQFF.

CDR3 DNA: TGTGCCAGCAGCCCCCAGGGTTGGGGTAATGAGCAGTTCTTC. Protein product: CASSPQGWGNEQFF. The V call is TRBV7-7, the J call TRBJ2-1, with D tentatively TRBD1 (5 bases). The CDR3 has 14 amino acids. CDR1 and CDR2 (germline): SSHAT, FNYEAQ (reference sequence). V lost 5 bases and J lost 7, with 15 bases in between.

The V and J genes are TRBV5-1 and TRBJ2-7; 10 nucleotides agree with TRBD1. Germline-derived CDR1 and CDR2 are SGHRS and YFSETQ. V was pared by 4 bases and J by 7 bases, with 5 bases of the junction left unmatched. This CDR3 contains 13 residues. The CDR3 coding sequence is TGCGCCAGCAGCCCGACAGGGGGCTTTGAGCAGTACTTC. This sequence encodes CASSPTGGFEQYF.

V and J are TRBV4-2 and TRBJ1-2; D unresolved. Between the trimmed V and J ends, which lost 4 bases and 5 bases, there was a span of 14 bases. Germline values: CDR1 LGHNA, CDR2 YNFKEQ. The CDR3 consists of 14 residues. CDR3: CASSPGREVYGYTF. CDR3 DNA: TGTGCCAGCAGCCCAGGACGGGAGGTTTATGGCTACACCTTC.

V usage is TRBV28 and J usage is TRBJ2-7; D remains unclear. Germline CDR1 MDHEN, CDR2 SYDVKM. The CDR3 is 14 amino acids. Trimming removed 7 bases from V and 5 bases from J, with 18 bases in between. CDR3 DNA sequence: TGTGCCAGCAATCCCGGCGGTTTGGTTAACGAGCAGTACTTC. Its protein product is CASNPGGLVNEQYF.

The chain couples TRBV29-1 to TRBJ2-1; 11 positions match TRBD2. J gave up 0 bases and V 8 bases, and 12 bases lay outside the gene matches. This CDR3 is built from 17 residues. Germline assignment: CDR1 SQVTM and CDR2 ANQGSEA. The CDR3 DNA follows: TGCAGCTACGAGGGACTAGCGGAACATGCCTCCTACAATGAGCAGTTCTTC. This translates into CSYEGLAEHASYNEQFF.

The chain uses TRBV4-1 and TRBJ1-3; tentatively, D is TRBD1 (5 bases). CDR3 length: 15 residues. V was pared by 3 bases and J by 0 bases, with 9 bases between. Germline assignment: CDR1 MGHRA and CDR2 YSYEKL. CDR3 DNA sequence: TGCGCCAGCAGCCAGGAGACAGTCTCTGGAAACACCATATATTTT. It codes for CASSQETVSGNTIYF.

The chain carries TRBV4-1 and TRBJ2-7; D uncertain. The germline gives CDR1 MGHRA, CDR2 YSYEKL. Trimming stripped 1 base from V and 3 bases from J, with 7 bases between. CDR3 length: 13 residues. CDR3: CASSQGRNYEQYF. The DNA of the CDR3 is TGCGCCAGCAGCCAAGGGCGGAACTACGAGCAGTACTTC.

This chain links TRBV4-3 with TRBJ1-4, with TRBD1 identical over 9 bases. V gave up 0 bases and J gave up 8 bases; unmatched junction bases: 16. The germline V gene has CDR1 LGHNA and CDR2 YSLEER. The CDR3 consists of 19 residues. This CDR3 reads CASSQDYRTGALFREKLFF. CDR3 DNA: TGCGCCAGCAGCCAAGATTATCGGACAGGGGCGTTATTTAGGGAAAAACTGTTTTTT.

The chain couples TRBV28 to TRBJ2-2; D possibly uses TRBD1 or TRBD2 (6 bases each). Germline assignment: CDR1 MDHEN and CDR2 SYDVKM. This CDR3 is built from 13 residues. The V and J ends lost 7 bases and 5 bases respectively, with 11 bases between them. This CDR3 reads CASKKGGTGELFF. Written as DNA, the CDR3 is TGTGCCAGCAAGAAAGGGGGGACCGGGGAGCTGTTTTTT. The full variable domain, completed using reference TRBV28 and TRBJ2-2, is DVKVTQSSRYLVKRTGEKVFLECVQDMDHENMFWYRQDPGLGLRLIYFSYDVKMKEKGDIPEGYSVSREKKERFSLILESASTNQTSMYLCASKKGGTGELFFGEGSRLTVL.

The J gene is TRBJ2-1, the V gene TRBV28; 10 bases align to TRBD2. CDR1 MDHEN and CDR2 SYDVKM come from the germline V gene. Trimming removed 5 bases from V and 10 bases from J; junction bases left unmatched: 5. The CDR3 covers 13 residues. DNA of the CDR3: TGTGCCAGCAGTCAACTAGCGGGAAGGGAGCAGTTCTTC. This gives the protein CASSQLAGREQFF. The full variable domain, rest sourced from reference TRBV28 and TRBJ2-1, is DVKVTQSSRYLVKRTGEKVFLECVQDMDHENMFWYRQDPGLGLRLIYFSYDVKMKEKGDIPEGYSVSREKKERFSLILESASTNQTSMYLCASSQLAGREQFFGPGTRLTVL.

This clone was recorded once. The J gene is TRBJ2-5, the V gene TRBV4-1; tentatively, D is TRBD1 or TRBD2 (5 bases each). Germline V lookup: CDR1 MGHRA, CDR2 YSYEKL. The CDR3 loop spans 17 amino acids. The germline V and J ends were trimmed by 3 bases and 0 bases, with 17 bases remaining between them. The CDR3 is CASSQDPGRMYQETQYF. The CDR3 nucleotides read TGCGCCAGCAGCCAGGATCCGGGACGGATGTACCAAGAGACCCAGTACTTC.

This clone appeared once. The chain combines TRBV5-8 with TRBJ2-1; a possible D gene is TRBD2 (5 bases). Germline V gene sequence: CDR1 SGHTS, CDR2 YDEGEE. This CDR3 has 14 residues. V lost 4 bases and J lost 9, with 17 bases in between. CDR3 DNA: TGTGCCAGCAGCCCCCATAGCGCGTTCGGTGAGCAGTTCTTC. Protein: CASSPHSAFGEQFF.

The genes are TRBV10-3 and TRBJ2-3; D possibly uses TRBD1 or TRBD2 (6 bases each). The ends were cut back, 8 bases at V and 0 bases at J, with 15 bases in the middle. Germline-derived CDR1 and CDR2 are ENHRY and SYGVKD. This CDR3 is 15 amino acids long. DNA for the CDR3: TGTGCCATCGGGGGGAACAGGGAGAGCACAGATACGCAGTATTTT. Translating gives CAIGGNRESTDTQYF.

V and J are TRBV5-1 and TRBJ2-1, with 15 nucleotides matching TRBD2. The CDR3 length is 17 residues. In germline, CDR1 is SGHRS, CDR2 YFSETQ. V trimming: 3 bases; J trimming: 5 bases; junction bases outside the gene matches: 6. The CDR3 sequence: CASSSSGTSGGNNEQFF. The CDR3 bases are TGCGCCAGCAGCTCGTCCGGGACTAGCGGGGGGAACAATGAGCAGTTCTTC.

The chain uses TRBV6-1 and TRBJ1-4; D call uncertain. This CDR3 has 15 residues. Germline-derived CDR1 and CDR2 are MNHNS and SASEGT. Trimming shortened V by 3 bases and J by 8 bases, and 16 bases separated the two germline ends. Written as DNA, the CDR3 is TGTGCCAGCAGTGAGGGCAGTTTGAATGCGGAAAAACTGTTTTTT. Its protein product is CASSEGSLNAEKLFF.

This chain links TRBV11-3 with TRBJ2-5, with 14 bases aligning to TRBD2. This CDR3 has 16 residues. Germline loops: CDR1 SGHNT, CDR2 YENEEA. V lost 6 bases and J lost 5; bases outside the gene matches: 8. CDR3 DNA: TGTGCCAGCAGACAGACTAGCGGGAGGGCGGAGGAGACCCAGTACTTC. Protein sequence: CASRQTSGRAEETQYF.